One sample yielded the 20 T cell receptor beta chains listed below, sequenced in a study of OX40 agonist ivuxolimab in advanced cancers. Repertoires were generated with immunoSEQ multiplex PCR, while TCRdb's copy carries only in-frame clones and drops some. Here the sample spans approximately 42,000 clones, roughly 88% being singletons. Sequenced here: CD4+ or CD8+ T cells sorted from blood, sampled in a trial of the OX40 agonist ivuxolimab. These receptors were obtained from an adult with an advanced solid tumor such as melanoma, head and neck, liver or kidney cancer.

The chain links TRBV30 to TRBJ2-3, with D possibly being TRBD2 (6 bases). CDR3 size: 14 residues. The V gene lost 4 bases and the J gene lost 2 bases, with 13 bases spanning the gap. CDR1 GTSNPN and CDR2 SVGIG come from the germline V gene (reference sequence). Here the CDR3 DNA reads TGTGCCTGGACTGGCGGCGGGGCCACAGATACGCAGTATTTT. This codes for CAWTGGGATDTQYF. Full variable domain (outside the CDR3, taken from reference TRBV30 and TRBJ2-3): SQTIHQWPATLVQPVGSPLSLECTVEGTSNPNLYWYRQAAGRGLQLLFYSVGIGQISSEVPQNLSASRPQDRQFILSSKKLLLSDSGFYLCAWTGGGATDTQYFGPGTRLTVL.

The chain couples TRBV11-3 to TRBJ1-2; TRBD1 agrees at 9 bases. This CDR3 region has 13 residues. Losses at the gene ends were 5 bases for V and 8 bases for J; bases not matched to a gene: 6. The germline gives CDR1 SGHNT, CDR2 YENEEA. In DNA, the CDR3 is TGTGCCAGCAGCACCCGGACAGGGGAAGGCTACACCTTC. It encodes CASSTRTGEGYTF.

This clone was counted a few times. The CDR3 here is CASSVDDRGYMNTEAFF. In nucleotides, the CDR3 is TGTGCCAGCAGCGTAGATGATAGGGGGTACATGAACACTGAAGCTTTCTTT. V usage is TRBV9 and J usage is TRBJ1-1, with D maybe TRBD1 (6 bases). The V and J ends lost 0 bases and 0 bases respectively, with 15 bases between them. This CDR3 is built from 17 residues. Germline values: CDR1 SGDLS, CDR2 YYNGEE.

The V and J genes are TRBV9 and TRBJ1-1; D is perhaps TRBD1 (6 bases). Looked up from germline, CDR1 is SGDLS and CDR2 is YYNGEE. Trimming took 3 bases from V and 1 from J, leaving 7 bases between them. This CDR3 spans 13 amino acids. CDR3: CASSGGQNTEAFF. The CDR3 DNA reads TGTGCCAGCAGCGGGGGACAGAACACTGAAGCTTTCTTT.

V gene TRBV7-2 combines with J gene TRBJ2-3, with 10 nucleotides matching TRBD1. This CDR3 has 16 residues. The germline CDR1 and CDR2 sequences are SGHTA and FQGNSA. V shed 3 bases and J 2 bases; nucleotides not matched to a gene: 5. The CDR3 nucleotides are TGTGCCAGCAGCTTGGCGGGACAGGGGATCACAGATACGCAGTATTTT. It is translated as CASSLAGQGITDTQYF. Full variable domain (rest looked up from reference TRBV7-2 and TRBJ2-3): GAGVSQSPSNKVTEKGKDVELRCDPISGHTALYWYRQSLGQGLEFLIYFQGNSAPDKSGLPSDRFSAERTGGSVSTLTIQRTQQEDSAVYLCASSLAGQGITDTQYFGPGTRLTVL.

This clone occurred a few times. The chain has TRBV27 and TRBJ2-7; D is perhaps TRBD1 (6 bases). This CDR3 has 11 amino acids. Deletions cut 10 bases from V and 2 bases from J, with 9 bases between. The germline CDR1 and CDR2 sequences are MNHEY and SMNVEV (reference sequence). This CDR3 reads CATWTAYEQYF. Written as DNA, the CDR3 is TGTGCCACCTGGACAGCCTACGAGCAGTACTTC.

V is TRBV2 and J is TRBJ2-7, with D perhaps matching TRBD1 (5 bases). The CDR3 runs 12 residues. Germline V gene sequence: CDR1 SNHLY, CDR2 FYNNEI. V was pared by 5 bases and J by 5 bases, with 10 bases between. The CDR3 sequence: CASSLIGDEQYF. Written as DNA, the CDR3 is TGTGCCAGCAGTTTGATAGGGGACGAGCAGTACTTC.

The rearrangement joins TRBV11-2 to TRBJ2-7; tentatively, D is TRBD2 (6 bases). Germline values: CDR1 SGHAT, CDR2 FQNNGV. V lost 5 bases and J 0 bases, leaving 11 bases between the germline ends. This CDR3 spans 14 amino acids. CDR3 sequence (DNA): TGTGCCAGCAGCCCATCCGGGAGCTCCTACGAGCAGTACGTC. This encodes CASSPSGSSYEQYV.

This clone rates as medium-sized. V and J are TRBV9 and TRBJ2-1; D perhaps matches TRBD2 (5 bases). This CDR3 region has 14 residues. Germline CDR1 SGDLS, CDR2 YYNGEE. V lost 1 base and J lost 8, with 13 bases in between. The CDR3 here is CASSVSGVVDEQFF. DNA of the CDR3: TGTGCCAGCAGCGTATCCGGGGTCGTGGATGAGCAGTTCTTC.

This rearrangement joins TRBV7-9 to TRBJ1-1, with no clear D. Trimming took 5 bases from V and 5 from J, leaving 6 bases between them. The length of the CDR3 is 11 residues. Germline V gene data show CDR1 as SEHNR and CDR2 as FQNEAQ (reference sequence). The CDR3: CASSVGTEAFF. In DNA, the CDR3 is TGTGCCAGCAGCGTTGGTACTGAAGCTTTCTTT.

The chain employs TRBV7-8 and TRBJ1-5; TRBD1 aligns across 9 bases. The ends lost 3 bases at V and 9 bases at J; junction bases unmatched: 12. The germline V gene has CDR1 SGHVS and CDR2 FQNEAQ. This CDR3 has 16 amino acids. CDR3 sequence: CASSLPGQGLGSPQHF. CDR3 nucleotides: TGTGCCAGCAGCTTGCCGGGACAGGGCCTAGGTTCGCCCCAGCATTTT.

The rearrangement links TRBV9 to TRBJ2-2, with 7 bases fitting TRBD1. This CDR3 spans 13 amino acids. Losses at the gene ends were 3 bases for V and 6 bases for J; bases not matched to a gene: 2. Germline loops: CDR1 SGDLS, CDR2 YYNGEE. The CDR3 here is CASSGQGAGELFF. The DNA for the CDR3 is TGTGCCAGCAGCGGACAGGGCGCCGGGGAGCTGTTTTTT. Full variable domain (missing parts from reference TRBV9 and TRBJ2-2): DSGVTQTPKHLITATGQRVTLRCSPRSGDLSVYWYQQSLDQGLQFLIQYYNGEERAKGNILERFSAQQFPDLHSELNLSSLELGDSALYFCASSGQGAGELFFGEGSRLTVL.

The chain combines TRBV7-9 with TRBJ1-2; tentatively, D is TRBD1 (5 bases). V was trimmed by 4 bases and J by 3 bases, leaving 9 bases between them. Germline V lookup: CDR1 SEHNR, CDR2 FQNEAQ (reference sequence). This CDR3 is 13 amino acids long. CDR3 residues: CASSWPGDYGYTF. CDR3 coding DNA: TGTGCCAGCAGCTGGCCGGGGGACTATGGCTACACCTTC.

The chain combines TRBV4-2 with TRBJ1-3; the D is unclear. The CDR3 extends over 15 amino acids. Trimming took off 0 bases at V and 0 bases at J, with 6 bases between the two ends. CDR1 LGHNA and CDR2 YNFKEQ come from the germline V gene. The CDR3 region is CASSQEKSSGNTIYF. The CDR3 DNA follows: TGTGCCAGCAGCCAAGAGAAGTCCTCTGGAAACACCATATATTTT.

The V gene is TRBV18, the J gene TRBJ2-6; D possibly uses TRBD1 or TRBD2 (5 bases each). The V gene's germline CDR1 is KGHSH and CDR2 LQKENI. V shed 6 bases and J shed 0 bases, with 12 bases lying between them. The CDR3 sequence is 16 residues long. The CDR3 here is CASSRDRYSGANVLTF. In DNA form, the CDR3 reads TGTGCCAGCTCGAGGGACCGCTACTCTGGGGCCAACGTCCTGACTTTC.

The chain joins TRBV9 to TRBJ2-1; D is possibly TRBD2 (7 bases). V was cut by 1 base and J by 9 bases, with 20 bases left in between. Germline assignment: CDR1 SGDLS and CDR2 YYNGEE. This CDR3 is 16 amino acids long. The CDR3, as DNA: TGTGCCAGCAGCGTACCAGGGGAAGGGGGGGCCACTGAGCAGTTCTTC. Its protein product is CASSVPGEGGATEQFF.

The rearrangement joins TRBV9 to TRBJ2-3, with 7 bases aligning to TRBD1. The V gene end was trimmed by 3 bases and the J gene end by 8 bases; junction bases not matched to a gene: 15. The CDR3 spans 16 residues. Germline lookup yields CDR1 SGDLS and CDR2 YYNGEE. The CDR3 sequence: CASSGDRVPALGTQYF. In nucleotides, the CDR3 is TGTGCCAGCAGCGGAGACAGGGTCCCCGCACTGGGTACGCAGTATTTT.

The chain recombines TRBV7-6 with TRBJ2-5; no clear D gene. CDR1 and CDR2 (germline): SGHVS, FNYEAQ. Trimming pared 6 bases from V and 1 base from J, leaving 6 bases between. CDR3 length: 12 amino acids. CDR3 sequence: CASSEVQETQYF. The CDR3 bases are TGTGCCAGCAGTGAGGTCCAAGAGACCCAGTACTTC.

The chain recombines TRBV6-5 with TRBJ2-2; D remains unclear. V was trimmed by 2 bases and J by 7 bases, leaving 8 bases between them. Germline V gene lookup returns CDR1 MNHEY and CDR2 SVGAGI. CDR3 size: 13 residues. The CDR3 spells CASSYGESGELFF. The CDR3 DNA sequence: TGTGCCAGCAGTTACGGCGAGAGCGGGGAGCTGTTTTTT.

The chain combines TRBV4-1 with TRBJ1-4; tentative D call: TRBD1 (5 bases). In germline, CDR1 is MGHRA, CDR2 YSYEKL. The CDR3 totals 14 residues. Deletions cut 3 bases from V and 5 bases from J, with 10 bases between. CDR3 nucleotides: TGCGCCAGCAGCCAGCAGGGCGTAAATGAAAAACTGTTTTTT. Amino acids: CASSQQGVNEKLFF.